The clone carrying this T cell receptor (beta chain) showed up many times. Antigen: not known. The length of the CDR3 is 14 residues. Trimming shortened V by 1 base and J by 4 bases, and 8 bases separated the two germline ends. Looked up from germline, CDR1 is SEHNR and CDR2 is FQNEAQ (reference sequence). TCRdb re-derived calls from the RT-PCR reads in MiXCR, one entry per CDR3 protein. The top ten clones hold more than 10% of a sample with about 520,000 distinct CDR3 sequences, approximately 11% of them seen once. The data are from a study of response to subunit inactivated influenza vaccine. Broader study findings: Authors suggested each seasonal influenza vaccination recruits few new T cells.

The clonotype comes from a man aged 45-60 years who received an inactivated influenza vaccine. Sequenced material: PBMCs from blood, taken around seven weeks after vaccination. J is TRBJ2-1 and V is TRBV7-9, with D uncertain. CDR3 DNA sequence: TGTGCCAGCAGCTTAGGCCTCCGGTACAATGAGCAGTTCTTC. It encodes CASSLGLRYNEQFF.